The present entry profiles one TCR beta chain with its context. The antigen is unknown. Germline V lookup: CDR1 SNHLY, CDR2 FYNNEI. This CDR3 contains 10 residues. TCRdb's copy holds only in-frame clones and misses some; the assay was immunoSEQ multiplex PCR. The sample includes around 20,000 clones, roughly two thirds of them seen just once. The sample comes from a study of somatic mutations in cytotoxic T cells in rheumatoid arthritis. Study at large: A subset of V beta antibody-stained T-cell populations was isolated by flow sorting, reaching nearly 100% purity, and this subset included V beta1+ cells that went on to TCRB sequencing. Study conclusions and caveats: For patients with rheumatoid arthritis, CD8+ clonality went up with age, while healthy controls showed no such change. About an eighth of the roughly 65 patients had a largest CD8+ clone above 20% of CD8+ cells.

Material for sequencing was CD8+ T cells sorted from blood. The V gene is TRBV2, the J gene TRBJ2-5; D gene unclear. The J call may be incorrect, as the DNA end agrees better with TRBJ2-7. This sequence was found in an adult with rheumatoid arthritis. The CDR3 sequence is CASGLYEQYF. CDR3 sequence (DNA): TGTGCCAGCGGGCTCTACGAGCAGTACTTC.